The 19 T cell receptor beta chains listed next were all sequenced from one sample in a study of OX40 agonist ivuxolimab in advanced cancers. Data came from immunoSEQ multiplex PCR; TCRdb stores just in-frame clones and leaves some out. The table lists roughly 71,000 clones, roughly 80% of them singletons. The input for sequencing was CD4+ or CD8+ T cells sorted from blood, taken in a trial of the OX40 agonist ivuxolimab. The receptors were sampled from an adult with an advanced solid tumor such as melanoma, head and neck, liver or kidney cancer.

The genes are TRBV28 and TRBJ1-5; D gene ambiguous. V was pared by 10 bases and J by 4 bases, with 11 bases between. The CDR3 length is 12 residues. Germline values: CDR1 MDHEN, CDR2 SYDVKM. CDR3: CATRVPNQPQHF. CDR3 nucleotides: TGTGCCACAAGGGTGCCAAATCAGCCCCAGCATTTT.

The chain links TRBV5-1 to TRBJ1-1, with 9 nucleotides matching TRBD1. The length of the CDR3 is 13 residues. The junction had 4 bases not matched to a gene; V was cut back by 0 bases and J by 10 bases. From germline, CDR1 is SGHRS and CDR2 YFSETQ. The CDR3 bases are TGCGCCAGCAGCTTGGGGGGACAGGGAGTAGCTTTCTTT. This encodes CASSLGGQGVAFF.

This clone came up a few times. This chain uses TRBV5-1 with TRBJ2-7, with TRBD2 identical over 10 bases. The V gene's germline CDR1 is SGHRS and CDR2 YFSETQ. The CDR3 is 15 amino acids. The junction had 6 bases not matched to a gene; V was cut back by 4 bases and J by 2 bases. CDR3 nucleotides: TGCGCCAGCAGCCGCCAGGGACTAGCGACCTACGAGCAGTACTTC. Translated, it gives CASSRQGLATYEQYF.

The chain recombines TRBV6-6 with TRBJ2-2, with D uncertain. The CDR3 is 12 residues long. Germline V gene data show CDR1 as MNHNY and CDR2 as SVGAGI (reference sequence). V was clipped by 4 bases and J by 7 bases, with 7 bases between them. CDR3 in amino acids: CASSSAGGELFF. The CDR3 nucleotides are TGTGCCAGCAGTTCGGCCGGCGGGGAGCTGTTTTTT.

The rearrangement joins TRBV18 to TRBJ1-2; D unclear. V gave up 2 bases and J gave up 8 bases, with 12 bases separating them. The CDR3 has 13 amino acids. Per the germline V gene, CDR1 is KGHSH and CDR2 is LQKENI. Here the CDR3 reads CASSPSPEGGYTF. The CDR3 DNA is TGTGCCAGCTCACCAAGCCCCGAGGGAGGCTACACCTTC.

As for this clone: The same CDR3 is also encoded by other DNA sequences in this sample. The rearrangement links TRBV13 to TRBJ1-6; 7 bases are shared with TRBD1. This CDR3 has 14 residues. In germline, CDR1 is PRHDT, CDR2 FYEKMQ (reference sequence). V lost 5 bases and J lost 12; bases outside the gene matches: 10. The CDR3 loop reads CASSRDSESLPLHF. In nucleotides, the CDR3 is TGTGCCAGCAGCCGGGACAGTGAAAGTCTACCCCTCCACTTT.

The chain couples TRBV6-5 to TRBJ1-1; no firm D call. With 0 bases removed from V and 3 bases from J, the gap between germline ends came to 8 bases. The CDR3 runs 14 residues. Per germline, CDR1 MNHEY and CDR2 SVGAGI. The DNA for the CDR3 is TGTGCCAGCAGTTACTCCTGGGCCTACACTGAAGCTTTCTTT. As protein: CASSYSWAYTEAFF.

V is TRBV5-6 and J is TRBJ2-1; TRBD2 is a possible D gene (5 bases). The germline V and J ends were trimmed by 8 bases and 4 bases, with 13 bases remaining between them. The CDR3 is 13 amino acids. Germline lookup yields CDR1 SGHDT and CDR2 YYEEEE. The DNA for the CDR3 is TGTGCCAGTAGACGGACGGGATACAATGAGCAGTTCTTC. Protein: CASRRTGYNEQFF.

The V call is TRBV20-1, the J call TRBJ1-2, with no clear D. Germline CDR1 reads DFQATT; CDR2 reads SNEGSKA (reference sequence). The ends were cut back, 3 bases at V and 7 bases at J, with 9 bases in the middle. This CDR3 has 11 amino acids. The CDR3 DNA is TGCAGTGCTAGCCCGGGCGGTGGCTACACCTTC. It specifies CSASPGGGYTF.

The chain couples TRBV11-3 to TRBJ2-7; D tentatively fits TRBD1 or TRBD2 (5 bases each). The germline CDR1 and CDR2 sequences are SGHNT and YENEEA. The length of the CDR3 is 13 residues. The V gene lost 6 bases and the J gene lost 3 bases, with 12 bases spanning the gap. CDR3 region: CASRGTGGYEQYF. CDR3 nucleotides: TGTGCCAGCAGGGGGACGGGTGGCTACGAGCAGTACTTC.

This clone showed up just a few times. The V call is TRBV9, the J call TRBJ2-1; D is unclear. Germline V gives CDR1 SGDLS, CDR2 YYNGEE. CDR3 size: 13 residues. The ends were cut back, 0 bases at V and 2 bases at J, with 3 bases in the middle. CDR3 residues: CASSVGTYNEQFF. The CDR3 DNA reads TGTGCCAGCAGCGTAGGTACCTACAATGAGCAGTTCTTC.

This chain links TRBV6-1 with TRBJ1-1, with a weak D call TRBD1 (5 bases). Looked up from germline, CDR1 is MNHNS and CDR2 is SASEGT. The CDR3 runs 14 residues. Trimming shortened V by 8 bases and J by 0 bases, and 13 bases separated the two germline ends. The CDR3 DNA reads TGTGCCAGCGACACCTGGGGGGTGAACACTGAAGCTTTCTTT. It translates to CASDTWGVNTEAFF.

The rearrangement links TRBV19 to TRBJ2-1; D gene uncertain. Germline CDR1 is LNHDA and CDR2 is SQIVND (reference sequence). CDR3 length: 13 residues. V was clipped by 2 bases and J by 5 bases, with 7 bases between them. The CDR3 protein is CASSITRDNEQFF. The CDR3 coding sequence is TGTGCCAGTAGTATAACCCGGGACAATGAGCAGTTCTTC.

This clone has only a few counts. The J gene is TRBJ1-6, the V gene TRBV6-1, with D perhaps matching TRBD1 (5 bases). V dropped 5 bases and J dropped 7 bases, with 15 bases sitting between them. Germline values: CDR1 MNHNS, CDR2 SASEGT. The CDR3 consists of 15 residues. In DNA, the CDR3 is TGTGCCAGCAGTCCCCTGGGGCAGCTCAATTCACCCCTCCACTTT. Translating gives CASSPLGQLNSPLHF.

The CDR3 coding sequence is TGTGCCTGGAGGGCCCAAAGGGAGTCCTACGAGCAGTACTTC. Its translation is CAWRAQRESYEQYF. The chain couples TRBV30 to TRBJ2-7; a weak D match, TRBD2 (5 bases). This CDR3 comprises 14 residues. CDR1 is GTSNPN, CDR2 SVGIG, per germline (reference sequence). The V end lost 3 bases, the J end lost 1 base, and 13 bases lay between the germline ends.

This chain uses TRBV5-1 with TRBJ1-1, with D hard to call. V gave up 0 bases and J gave up 0 bases, with 3 bases separating them. The CDR3 has 13 residues. The V gene's germline CDR1 is SGHRS and CDR2 YFSETQ. In DNA form, the CDR3 reads TGCGCCAGCAGCTTGGTCTTGAACACTGAAGCTTTCTTT. Its translation: CASSLVLNTEAFF.

The genes are TRBV19 and TRBJ1-5, with TRBD1 as a possible D gene (5 bases). The germline gives CDR1 LNHDA, CDR2 SQIVND (reference sequence). V was clipped by 2 bases and J by 5 bases, with 10 bases between them. The CDR3 consists of 14 residues. CDR3 in amino acids: CASSIWGGDQPQHF. CDR3 nucleotides: TGTGCCAGTAGTATATGGGGGGGAGATCAGCCCCAGCATTTT. Full variable domain (outside the CDR3, taken from reference TRBV19 and TRBJ1-5): DGGITQSPKYLFRKEGQNVTLSCEQNLNHDAMYWYRQDPGQGLRLIYYSQIVNDFQKGDIAEGYSVSREKKESFPLTVTSAQKNPTAFYLCASSIWGGDQPQHFGDGTRLSIL.

The chain has TRBV18 and TRBJ1-1, with TRBD1 matching 8 bases. V shed 3 bases, J shed 6 bases, and the junction held 3 bases outside the gene matches. Per germline, CDR1 KGHSH and CDR2 LQKENI. There are 13 residues in the CDR3. The chain's CDR3 is CASSPVQGAEAFF. In nucleotides, the CDR3 is TGTGCCAGCTCACCGGTACAGGGGGCTGAAGCTTTCTTT.

This sequence joins TRBV9 and TRBJ2-6; D unresolved. Trimming took off 3 bases at V and 0 bases at J, with 10 bases between the two ends. CDR1 is SGDLS, CDR2 YYNGEE, per germline. There are 16 residues in the CDR3. CDR3 DNA: TGTGCCAGCAGCGCACTGTCCGACTCTGGGGCCAACGTCCTGACTTTC. Residues: CASSALSDSGANVLTF. Supplemented by reference TRBV9 and TRBJ2-6, the full variable domain reads DSGVTQTPKHLITATGQRVTLRCSPRSGDLSVYWYQQSLDQGLQFLIQYYNGEERAKGNILERFSAQQFPDLHSELNLSSLELGDSALYFCASSALSDSGANVLTFGAGSRLTVL.